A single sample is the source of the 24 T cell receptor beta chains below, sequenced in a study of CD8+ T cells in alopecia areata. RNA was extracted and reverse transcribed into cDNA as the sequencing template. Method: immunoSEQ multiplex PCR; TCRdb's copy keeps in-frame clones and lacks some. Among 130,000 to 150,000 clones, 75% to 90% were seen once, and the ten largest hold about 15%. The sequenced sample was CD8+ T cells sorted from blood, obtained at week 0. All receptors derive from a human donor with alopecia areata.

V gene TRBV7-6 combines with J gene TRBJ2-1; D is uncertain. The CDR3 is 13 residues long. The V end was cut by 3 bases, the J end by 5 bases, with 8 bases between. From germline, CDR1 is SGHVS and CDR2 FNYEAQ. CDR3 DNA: TGTGCCAGCAGCTTTGGGCAGCACAATGAGCAGTTCTTC. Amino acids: CASSFGQHNEQFF.

The CDR3 DNA reads TGTGCCAGCGCCTTCTACGAGCAGTACTTC. The encoded protein is CASAFYEQYF. The chain joins TRBV7-8 to TRBJ2-7, with D unclear. The V gene's germline CDR1 is SGHVS and CDR2 FQNEAQ. This CDR3 is built from 10 residues. V lost 8 bases to trimming and J lost 3 bases, with 5 bases between them.

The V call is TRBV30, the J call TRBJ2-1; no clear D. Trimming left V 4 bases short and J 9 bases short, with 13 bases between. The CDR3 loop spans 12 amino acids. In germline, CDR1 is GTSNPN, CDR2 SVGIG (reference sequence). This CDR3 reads CAWTGLGGEQFF. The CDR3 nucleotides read TGTGCCTGGACCGGATTGGGTGGTGAGCAGTTCTTC.

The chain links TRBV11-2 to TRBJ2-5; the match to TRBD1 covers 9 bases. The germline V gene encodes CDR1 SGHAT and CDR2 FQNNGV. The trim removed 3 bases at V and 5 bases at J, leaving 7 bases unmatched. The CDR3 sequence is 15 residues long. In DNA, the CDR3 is TGTGCCAGCAGCTTTCGGACAGGGGAGATGGAGACCCAGTACTTC. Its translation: CASSFRTGEMETQYF.

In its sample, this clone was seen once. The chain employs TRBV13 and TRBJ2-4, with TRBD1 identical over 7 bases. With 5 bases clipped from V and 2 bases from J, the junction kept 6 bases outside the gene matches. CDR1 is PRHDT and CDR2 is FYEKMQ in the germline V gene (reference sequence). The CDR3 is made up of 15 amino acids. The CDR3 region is CASSLTQGSKNIQYF. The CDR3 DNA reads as TGTGCCAGCAGCCTAACACAGGGGTCCAAAAACATTCAGTACTTC.

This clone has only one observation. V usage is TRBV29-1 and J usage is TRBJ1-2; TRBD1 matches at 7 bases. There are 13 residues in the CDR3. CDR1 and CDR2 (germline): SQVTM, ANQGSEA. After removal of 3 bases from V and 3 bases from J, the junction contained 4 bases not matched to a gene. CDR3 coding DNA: TGCAGCGTTGATCGCGACAGGGACTATGGCTACACCTTC. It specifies CSVDRDRDYGYTF.

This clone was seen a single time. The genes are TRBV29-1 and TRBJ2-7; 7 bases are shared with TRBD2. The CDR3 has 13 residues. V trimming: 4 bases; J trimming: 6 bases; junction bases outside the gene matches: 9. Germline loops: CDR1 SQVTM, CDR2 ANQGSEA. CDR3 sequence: CSVVMTSLIEQYF. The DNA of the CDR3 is TGCAGCGTTGTGATGACTAGCCTTATCGAGCAGTACTTC.

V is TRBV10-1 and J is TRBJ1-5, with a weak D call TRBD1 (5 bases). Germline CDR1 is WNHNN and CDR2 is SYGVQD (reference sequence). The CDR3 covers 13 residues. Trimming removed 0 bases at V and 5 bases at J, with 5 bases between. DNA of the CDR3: TGCGCCAGCAGTGAGTCGGGGCATCAGCCCCAGCATTTT. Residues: CASSESGHQPQHF.

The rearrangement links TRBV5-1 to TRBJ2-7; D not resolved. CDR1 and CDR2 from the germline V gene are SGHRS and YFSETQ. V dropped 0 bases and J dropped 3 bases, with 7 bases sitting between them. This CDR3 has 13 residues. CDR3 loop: CASSLGSRYEQYF. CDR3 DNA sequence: TGCGCCAGCAGCTTGGGTTCACGCTACGAGCAGTACTTC.

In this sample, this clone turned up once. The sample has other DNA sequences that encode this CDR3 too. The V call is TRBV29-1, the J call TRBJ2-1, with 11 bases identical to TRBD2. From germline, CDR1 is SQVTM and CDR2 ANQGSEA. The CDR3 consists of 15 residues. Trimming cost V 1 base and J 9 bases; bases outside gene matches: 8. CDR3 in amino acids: CSVEGLAGSGSEQFF. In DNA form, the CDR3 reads TGCAGCGTTGAAGGACTAGCGGGGAGTGGGAGTGAGCAGTTCTTC.

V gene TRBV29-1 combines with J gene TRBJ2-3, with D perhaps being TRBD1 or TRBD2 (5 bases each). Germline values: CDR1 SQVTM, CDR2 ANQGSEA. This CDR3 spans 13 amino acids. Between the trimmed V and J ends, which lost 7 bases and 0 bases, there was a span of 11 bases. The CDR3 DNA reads TGCAGCGCTGACGGGGCGAGCACAGATACGCAGTATTTT. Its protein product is CSADGASTDTQYF.

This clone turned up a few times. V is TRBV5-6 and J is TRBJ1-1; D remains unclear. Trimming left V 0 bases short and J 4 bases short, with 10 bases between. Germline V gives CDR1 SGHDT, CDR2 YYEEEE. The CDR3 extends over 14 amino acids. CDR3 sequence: CASSLDWGGTEAFF. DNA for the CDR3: TGTGCCAGCAGCTTGGATTGGGGTGGCACTGAAGCTTTCTTT.

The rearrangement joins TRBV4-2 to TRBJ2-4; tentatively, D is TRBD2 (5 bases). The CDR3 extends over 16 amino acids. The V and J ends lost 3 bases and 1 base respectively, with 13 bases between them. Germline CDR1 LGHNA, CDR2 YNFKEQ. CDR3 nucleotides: TGTGCCAGCAGCCAGGGGAGCGGCGTTGCCAAAAACATTCAGTACTTC. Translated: CASSQGSGVAKNIQYF.

The CDR3 DNA follows: TGTGCCAGTAGTATAGATTGGCGCAATGAGCAGTTCTTC. The encoded protein is CASSIDWRNEQFF. The rearrangement uses TRBV19 and TRBJ2-1; D remains unclear. V lost 0 bases, J lost 6 bases, and 6 bases lay in between. The CDR3 length is 13 residues. Germline V gene sequence: CDR1 LNHDA, CDR2 SQIVND (reference sequence).

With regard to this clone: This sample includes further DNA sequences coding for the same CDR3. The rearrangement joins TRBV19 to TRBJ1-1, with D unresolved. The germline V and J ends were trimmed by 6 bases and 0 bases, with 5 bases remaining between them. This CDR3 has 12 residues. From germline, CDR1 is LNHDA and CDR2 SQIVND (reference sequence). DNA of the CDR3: TGTGCCAGTAGCCGACTGAACACTGAAGCTTTCTTT. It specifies CASSRLNTEAFF.

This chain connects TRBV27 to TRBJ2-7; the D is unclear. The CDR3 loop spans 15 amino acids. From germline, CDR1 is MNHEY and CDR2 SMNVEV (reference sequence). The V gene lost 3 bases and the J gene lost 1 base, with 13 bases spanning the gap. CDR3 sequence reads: CASSLGSILSYEQYF. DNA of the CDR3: TGTGCCAGCAGTTTGGGGTCGATCCTATCCTACGAGCAGTACTTC.

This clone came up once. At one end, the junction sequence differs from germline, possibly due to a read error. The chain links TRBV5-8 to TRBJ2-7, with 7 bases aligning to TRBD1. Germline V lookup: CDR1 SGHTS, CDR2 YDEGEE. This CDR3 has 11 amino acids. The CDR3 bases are TGTGCCAGCAGCTCGACAGGGAATCGGAACTTC. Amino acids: CASSSTGNRNF.

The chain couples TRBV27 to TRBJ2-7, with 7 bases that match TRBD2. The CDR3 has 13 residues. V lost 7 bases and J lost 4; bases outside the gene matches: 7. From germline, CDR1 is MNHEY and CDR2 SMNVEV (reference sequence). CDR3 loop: CASMAGELYEQYF. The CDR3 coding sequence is TGTGCCAGCATGGCGGGAGAGCTATACGAGCAGTACTTC.

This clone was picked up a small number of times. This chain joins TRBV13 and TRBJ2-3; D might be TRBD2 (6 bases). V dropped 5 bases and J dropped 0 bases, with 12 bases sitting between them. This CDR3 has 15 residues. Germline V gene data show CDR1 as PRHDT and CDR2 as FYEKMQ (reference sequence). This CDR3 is CASSLGLSSTDTQYF. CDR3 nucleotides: TGTGCCAGCAGCCTGGGACTGTCTAGCACAGATACGCAGTATTTT.

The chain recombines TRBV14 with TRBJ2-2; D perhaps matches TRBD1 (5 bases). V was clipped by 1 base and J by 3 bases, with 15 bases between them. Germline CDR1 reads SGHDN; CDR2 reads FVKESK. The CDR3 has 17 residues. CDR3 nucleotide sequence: TGTGCCAGCAGCCAAGGCCCCGCCGACAGTTACACCGGGGAGCTGTTTTTT. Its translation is CASSQGPADSYTGELFF.

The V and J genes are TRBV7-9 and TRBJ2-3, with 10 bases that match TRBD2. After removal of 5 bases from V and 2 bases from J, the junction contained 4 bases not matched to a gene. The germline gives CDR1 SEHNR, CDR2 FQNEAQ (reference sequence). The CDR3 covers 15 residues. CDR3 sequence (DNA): TGTGCCAGCAGCCCGAGCGGGAGGGCCACAGATACGCAGTATTTT. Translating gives CASSPSGRATDTQYF.

The CDR3 protein is CASSLDASSYNEQFF. CDR3 nucleotide sequence: TGTGCCAGCAGCCTCGACGCCAGCTCCTACAATGAGCAGTTCTTC. The genes are TRBV14 and TRBJ2-1; D uncertain. CDR1 and CDR2 (germline): SGHDN, FVKESK. Trimming shortened V by 4 bases and J by 0 bases, and 10 bases separated the two germline ends. This CDR3 contains 15 residues.

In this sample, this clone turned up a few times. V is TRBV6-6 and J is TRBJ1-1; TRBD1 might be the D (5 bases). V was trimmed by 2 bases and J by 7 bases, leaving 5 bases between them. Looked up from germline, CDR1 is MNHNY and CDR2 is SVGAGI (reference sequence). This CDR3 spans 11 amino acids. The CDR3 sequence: CASSYGGEAFF. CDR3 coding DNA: TGTGCCAGCAGTTACGGGGGTGAAGCTTTCTTT.

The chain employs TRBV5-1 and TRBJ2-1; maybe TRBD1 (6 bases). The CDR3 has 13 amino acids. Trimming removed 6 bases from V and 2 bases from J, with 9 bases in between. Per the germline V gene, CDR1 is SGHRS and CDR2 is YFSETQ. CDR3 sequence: CASNRDTYNEQFF. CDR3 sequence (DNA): TGCGCCAGCAACCGGGACACCTACAATGAGCAGTTCTTC.